This T cell receptor (beta chain) was obtained from a study of blood T cell repertoires in COVID-19. Study as a whole: Sites across the United States, Italy and Spain contributed samples from acute and convalescent COVID-19.

Under the authors' procedure: Reference gene primer amplification in the assay estimated nucleated cell counts. The repertoire was sequenced with immunoSEQ multiplex PCR; TCRdb's copy has only in-frame clones and lacks some. V and J calls and clone size are copied from that table; D and trimming were computed from the DNA. This table has about 140,000 clones, approximately 79% appearing once. Residents of about two dozen US areas, aged about 18 to 95 years, made up the participants. Participant reports of clinical history set cohort assignment. V lost 3 bases to trimming and J lost 6 bases; unmatched junction nucleotides: 8. Germline values: CDR1 WSHSY, CDR2 SAAADI. The CDR3 covers 16 residues.

The rearrangement uses TRBV10-2 and TRBJ2-1; 10 nucleotides align to TRBD2. This TCR was recovered from a woman aged 45-65 years who had recovered from COVID-19. The sequencing sample was made of PBMCs or T cells enriched from blood (not recorded which). The chain's CDR3 is CASSDPLAGYLNEQFF. In nucleotides, the CDR3 is TGCGCCAGCAGTGACCCACTAGCGGGATATCTCAATGAGCAGTTCTTC.